The rows below give T cell receptor beta chains drawn from one sample of a study of response to subunit inactivated influenza vaccine. TCRdb reprocessed the RT-PCR reads with MiXCR, giving one entry per CDR3 protein. The sample holds hundreds of thousands of distinct CDR3 sequences, about 18% seen once. The sequencing used PBMCs from blood, collected roughly 5 days after vaccination. These TCRs come from a man in his forties or fifties who received an inactivated influenza vaccine. CDR3s include the opening cysteine and the closing phenylalanine or tryptophan. A D gene is named only where the DNA matches it firmly. The size of a clone is reported for some rows only, either as once, few or many, or as a class for expanded clones.

V,size,J,D,DNA,CDR3
TRBV9,few,TRBJ2-1,TRBD2,TGTGCCAGCCGCGACGGCAGCGACCATAACGGGGGGGATATAAATGAGCAGTTCTTC,CASRDGSDHNGGDINEQFF
TRBV2,NA,TRBJ2-3,NA,TGTGCCAGCACTCAACTTCGACTCCTTTCGGGCACAGATACGCAGTATTTT,CASTQLRLLSGTDTQYF
TRBV11-3,few,TRBJ2-5,TRBD1,TGTGCCAGCAGTTCGACAGGGGTGAAAGAGACCCAGTACTTC,CASSSTGVKETQYF
TRBV4-3,few,TRBJ2-2,NA,TGCGCCAGCAGCCAAGATGTGGGCGGGGAGCTGTTTTTT,CASSQDVGGELFF
TRBV2,NA,TRBJ1-5,TRBD1,TGTGCCAGCAGTAAAGACAGGGTGGGTCAGCCCCAGCATTTT,CASSKDRVGQPQHF
TRBV27,many,TRBJ2-3,NA,TGTGCCAGCAGTTTAATTGGCGTCGACACAGATACGCAGTATTTT,CASSLIGVDTDTQYF
TRBV2,NA,TRBJ2-7,TRBD1,TGTGCCAGCAGATATGAGGGGGGACAGGGGGCGCGGGAGCAGTACTTC,CASRYEGGQGAREQYF
TRBV7-9,NA,TRBJ1-2,TRBD1,TGTGCCAGCAGCTCTTGGGACAGTACTAACTATGGCTACACCTTC,CASSSWDSTNYGYTF
TRBV20-1,NA,TRBJ2-7,NA,TGCAGTGCTAGAGATCGGTTGGCCAGTCCCTACGAGCAGTACTTC,CSARDRLASPYEQYF
TRBV4-2,NA,TRBJ1-1,NA,TGTGCCAGCAGCCAAGAAAGCACCGGCGGGACTGAAGCTTTCTTT,CASSQESTGGTEAFF
TRBV29-1,NA,TRBJ1-1,NA,TGCAGCGTTGGAGGGTCTAACACTGAAGCTTTCTTT,CSVGGSNTEAFF
TRBV7-2,few,TRBJ1-5,NA,TGTGCCAGCAGCTACACCACTGGGAGCAATCAGCCCCAGCATTTT,CASSYTTGSNQPQHF
TRBV7-8,few,TRBJ2-1,NA,TGTGCCAGCAGCTCGCTTGGGGCGTCGGACAATGAGCAGTTCTTC,CASSSLGASDNEQFF
TRBV6-1,NA,TRBJ2-5,TRBD1,TGTGCCAGCAGGACCGGGACAGGGTCATACCAAGAGACCCAGTACTTC,CASRTGTGSYQETQYF
TRBV4-3,NA,TRBJ2-3,NA,TGCGCCAGCAGCCAAGATCAGGGCGGAGATACGCAGTATTTT,CASSQDQGGDTQYF
TRBV7-9,few,TRBJ1-5,NA,TGTGCCAGCAGCTTTGGCGGCAGCCTTCAGCCCCAGCATTTT,CASSFGGSLQPQHF
TRBV5-5,NA,TRBJ1-3,TRBD1,TGTGCCAGCAGCTTGGGCTCACGGACAGGGAGCGGAAACACCATATATTTT,CASSLGSRTGSGNTIYF
TRBV15,few,TRBJ2-6,NA,TGTGCCACCAGGAGAGCAGGGGAGCTGGCTGGGGCCAACGTCCTGACTTTC,CATRRAGELAGANVLTF
TRBV7-2,many,TRBJ2-7,NA,TGTGCCAGCAGCTTTGGTCCAGCCTACGAGCAGTACTTC,CASSFGPAYEQYF
TRBV4-1,many,TRBJ2-1,TRBD1,TGCGCCAGCAGCCAAGAGCTACGGACAGGGCTAATTGGAAGCTCCTACAATGAGCAGTTCTTC,CASSQELRTGLIGSSYNEQFF
TRBV5-1,few,TRBJ1-4,NA,TGCGCCAGCAGCTTGGCGGGGGGCGGAACTAATGAAAAACTGTTTTTT,CASSLAGGGTNEKLFF
TRBV6-1,NA,TRBJ2-5,TRBD2,TGTGCCAGCAGTGACGGTGCGTGGGAGGGTCGGGTAAAGACCCAGTACTTC,CASSDGAWEGRVKTQYF
TRBV5-5,few,TRBJ2-7,NA,TGTGCCAGCAGCTTGTTGCAGTCAACCTACGAGCAGTACTTC,CASSLLQSTYEQYF
TRBV4-2,NA,TRBJ2-1,TRBD2,TGTGCCAGCAGCCAGGCGACTAGCGGGGGGGCCATGTATGAGCAGTTCTTC,CASSQATSGGAMYEQFF
TRBV28,NA,TRBJ2-7,TRBD1,TGTGCCAGCAGTCTACAGGGGGGCCCTTCCTACGAGCAGTACTTC,CASSLQGGPSYEQYF
TRBV20-1,few,TRBJ2-5,NA,TGCAGTGCTAGAGACGGGATTGGGCGAGAGACCCAGTACTTC,CSARDGIGRETQYF
TRBV18,many,TRBJ1-1,NA,TGTGCCAGCCGACAGGACACTGAAGCTTTCTTT,CASRQDTEAFF
TRBV7-9,few,TRBJ1-6,NA,TGTGCCAGCAGCATTTCTACGGTTGGGAATTCACCCCTCCACTTT,CASSISTVGNSPLHF
TRBV7-9,few,TRBJ1-6,TRBD1,TGTGCCAGCAGCCTCCGGGACAGCGGGGGTAATTCACCCCTCCACTTT,CASSLRDSGGNSPLHF
TRBV7-9,few,TRBJ2-5,TRBD1,TGTGCCAGCAGCTTTGCAGGGGGATTAGAGACCCAGTACTTC,CASSFAGGLETQYF
TRBV10-3,few,TRBJ1-1,NA,TGTGCCATCAGTGAAGGACAGTCGAACACTGAAGCTTTCTTT,CAISEGQSNTEAFF
TRBV2,many,TRBJ2-3,NA,TGTGCCAGCAGTGGGCGTTTTTCAAGCGGGCATGGGGGTAATACGCAGTATTTT,CASSGRFSSGHGGNTQYF
TRBV20-1,NA,TRBJ2-7,TRBD2,TGCAGTGCTAGTGGCGCTAGCGGGGGTATTTTATACGAGCAGTACTTC,CSASGASGGILYEQYF
TRBV4-3,NA,TRBJ2-3,NA,TGCGCCAGCAGCCAAGGACGGGGGAGAAGCACAGATACGCAGTATTTT,CASSQGRGRSTDTQYF
TRBV7-9,NA,TRBJ2-7,NA,TGTGCCAGCAGCTCCCCAAGTGGGGAGCAGTACTTC,CASSSPSGEQYF
TRBV18,NA,TRBJ2-1,NA,TGTGCCAGCTCACCACAGGGGGTTAATGAGCAGTTCTTC,CASSPQGVNEQFF
TRBV29-1,many,TRBJ2-7,TRBD1,TGCAGCGTTAAGGAGGAGACAGGGGGGTCCTACGAGCAGTACTTC,CSVKEETGGSYEQYF
TRBV27,NA,TRBJ2-7,NA,TGTGCCAGCAGTTCCGGGCCAACGGGAATTTACGAGCAGTACTTC,CASSSGPTGIYEQYF
TRBV7-2,few,TRBJ1-2,TRBD1,TGTGCCAGCAGCTCGGGGACAGGGGGCGCTGACTATGGCTACACCTTC,CASSSGTGGADYGYTF
TRBV6-1,NA,TRBJ2-2,NA,TGTGCCAGCGTCTCAGGGATTAACACCGGGGAGCTGTTTTTT,CASVSGINTGELFF
TRBV15,few,TRBJ2-1,NA,TGTGCCACCAGCAGAGATAGGGCAGGGCTTTACAATGAGCAGTTCTTC,CATSRDRAGLYNEQFF
TRBV7-9,once,TRBJ2-2,TRBD1,TGTGCCACTCAGACCGGGACAGGATCGATCACCGGGGAGCTGTTTTTT,CATQTGTGSITGELFF
TRBV11-2,NA,TRBJ2-1,TRBD2,TGTGCCAGCAGCAAATTCATCGGTAGCGGGGGTAACTACAATGAGCAGTTCTTC,CASSKFIGSGGNYNEQFF
TRBV7-2,NA,TRBJ1-1,NA,TGTGTCAGCAGCTTAGTTTTCTACAGAGAAGCTTTCTTT,CVSSLVFYREAFF
TRBV6-6,few,TRBJ1-4,NA,TGTGCCAGCGCTACAGATAATGAAAAACTGTTTTTT,CASATDNEKLFF
TRBV7-8,few,TRBJ2-3,TRBD2,TGTGCCAGCAGCTTGGGACTAGCGGGAGGGCCCACAGATACGCAGTATTTT,CASSLGLAGGPTDTQYF
TRBV18,many,TRBJ2-5,NA,TGTGCCAGCAGCCCGGCCTACCAAGAGACCCAGTACTTC,CASSPAYQETQYF